This TCR beta chain was sequenced during a study of blood T cells in healthy people across ages. Study results and caveats: Both naive CD4+ cell counts and diversity were greater in long-lived donors than in aged donors. Observed TCR beta diversity showed a strong correlation with the percentage of naive T cells as measured by flow cytometry.

Points on this clonotype: The target antigen is unknown.

The germline V and J ends were trimmed by 1 base and 2 bases, with 14 bases remaining between them. From germline, CDR1 is LGHNA and CDR2 YSLEER. The CDR3 has 16 amino acids. Researchers isolated at least 6 million PBMCs per sample. A second PCR of roughly 7 to 11 cycles used a sample-barcoded 5' primer and a J-beta primer mix. TCRdb fed the 5' RACE reads into MiXCR, producing one record per CDR3 protein. Among about 1.4 million distinct CDR3 sequences listed, roughly 59% were seen once. Sequenced sample: blood. V is TRBV4-3 and J is TRBJ1-2; the D is unclear. This clonotype was obtained from a man in his late teens or twenties in good health. The CDR3 reads CASSQASVIGNYGYTF. The CDR3 bases are TGCGCCAGCAGCCAAGCTTCGGTGATCGGGAACTATGGCTACACCTTC.